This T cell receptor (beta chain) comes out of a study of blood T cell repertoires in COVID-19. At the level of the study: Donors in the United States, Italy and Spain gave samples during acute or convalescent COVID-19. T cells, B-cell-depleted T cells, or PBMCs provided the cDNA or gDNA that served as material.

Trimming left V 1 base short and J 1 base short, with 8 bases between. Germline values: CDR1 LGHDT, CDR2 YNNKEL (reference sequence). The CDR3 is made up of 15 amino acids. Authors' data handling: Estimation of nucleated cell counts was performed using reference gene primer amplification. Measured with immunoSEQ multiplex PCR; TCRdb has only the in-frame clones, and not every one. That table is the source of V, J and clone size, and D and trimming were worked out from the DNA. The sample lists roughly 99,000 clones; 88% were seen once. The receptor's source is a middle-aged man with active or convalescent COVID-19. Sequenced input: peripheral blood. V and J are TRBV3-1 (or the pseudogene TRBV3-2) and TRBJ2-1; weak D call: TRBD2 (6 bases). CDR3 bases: TGTGCCAGCAGCCAAGCGGGAGCTTCCTACAATGAGCAGTTCTTC. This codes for CASSQAGASYNEQFF.